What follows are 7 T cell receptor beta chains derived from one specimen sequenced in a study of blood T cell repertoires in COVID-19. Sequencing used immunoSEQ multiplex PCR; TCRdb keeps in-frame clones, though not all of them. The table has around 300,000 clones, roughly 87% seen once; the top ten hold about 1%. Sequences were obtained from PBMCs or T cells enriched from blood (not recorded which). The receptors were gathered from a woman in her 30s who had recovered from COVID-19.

CDR3 residues: CASAPRIARGYEQFF. CDR3 DNA sequence: TGTGCCAGCGCGCCCCGGATAGCAAGGGGATATGAGCAGTTCTTC. The gene calls are TRBV5-6 and TRBJ2-1; a weak D match, TRBD1 (5 bases). Germline assignment: CDR1 SGHDT and CDR2 YYEEEE. This CDR3 has 15 residues. Trimming left V 7 bases short and J 8 bases short, with 22 bases between.

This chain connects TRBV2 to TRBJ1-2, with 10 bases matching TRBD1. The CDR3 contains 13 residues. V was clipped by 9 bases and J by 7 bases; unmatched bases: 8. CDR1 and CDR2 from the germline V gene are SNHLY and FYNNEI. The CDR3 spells CASSGTGDPGYTF. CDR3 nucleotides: TGTGCCAGTTCCGGGACAGGGGACCCTGGCTACACCTTC. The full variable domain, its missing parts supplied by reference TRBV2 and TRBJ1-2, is EPEVTQTPSHQVTQMGQEVILRCVPISNHLYFYWYRQILGQKVEFLVSFYNNEISEKSEIFDDQFSVERPDGSNFTLKIRSTKLEDSAMYFCASSGTGDPGYTFGSGTRLTVV.

In DNA, the CDR3 is TGCGCCAGCAGTGGAGACAGGGGGCGGTGGTCCTACAATGAGCAGTTCTTC. It specifies CASSGDRGRWSYNEQFF. The V gene is TRBV10-1, the J gene TRBJ2-1; 10 positions agree with TRBD1. The V and J ends lost 4 bases and 1 base, in that order; junction bases with no gene match: 7. Germline V gene data show CDR1 as WNHNN and CDR2 as SYGVQD (reference sequence). This CDR3 spans 17 amino acids.

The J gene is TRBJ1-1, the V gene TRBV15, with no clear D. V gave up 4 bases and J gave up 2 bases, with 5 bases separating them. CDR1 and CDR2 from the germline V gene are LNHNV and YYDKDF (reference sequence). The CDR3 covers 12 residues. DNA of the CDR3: TGTGCCACCAGCATGCGAAACACTGAAGCTTTCTTT. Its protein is CATSMRNTEAFF.

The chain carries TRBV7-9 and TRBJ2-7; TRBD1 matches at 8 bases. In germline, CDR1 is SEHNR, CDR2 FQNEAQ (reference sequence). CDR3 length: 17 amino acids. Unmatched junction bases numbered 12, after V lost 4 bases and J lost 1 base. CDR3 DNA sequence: TGTGCCAGCAGCTCCACCCAGCGGACAGGGAGGTCCTACGAGCAGTACTTC. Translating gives CASSSTQRTGRSYEQYF.

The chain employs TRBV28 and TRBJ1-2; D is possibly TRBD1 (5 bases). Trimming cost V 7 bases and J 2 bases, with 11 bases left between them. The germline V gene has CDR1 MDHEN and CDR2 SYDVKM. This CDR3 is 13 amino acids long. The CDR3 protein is CASIHDRNYGYTF. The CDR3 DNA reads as TGTGCCAGCATTCATGACAGAAACTATGGCTACACCTTC.

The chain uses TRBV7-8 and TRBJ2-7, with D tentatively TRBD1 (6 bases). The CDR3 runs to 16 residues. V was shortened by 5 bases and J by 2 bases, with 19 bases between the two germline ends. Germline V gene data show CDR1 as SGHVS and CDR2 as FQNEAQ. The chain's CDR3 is CASSEAGAGLTYEQYF. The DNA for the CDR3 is TGTGCCAGCAGCGAAGCAGGGGCTGGTCTTACCTACGAGCAGTACTTC.